The T cell receptor (beta chain) described here comes from a study of blood T cell repertoires in COVID-19. Using immunoSEQ multiplex PCR, the repertoire was profiled, and TCRdb retains in-frame clones only, with some absent. Counted here are some 200,000 clones, 65% to 85% occurring once; the ten biggest clones make up over 2.5%. This receptor was obtained from a woman aged 25 to 39 who had recovered from COVID-19. The specimen sequenced was peripheral blood.

Written as DNA, the CDR3 is TGTGCCAGTGCTACCGGGACTAGCGGCACAGATACGCAGTATTTT. Translating it yields CASATGTSGTDTQYF. This rearrangement joins TRBV19 to TRBJ2-3; TRBD2 agrees at 10 bases. CDR1 is LNHDA and CDR2 is SQIVND in the germline V gene (reference sequence). The CDR3 loop spans 15 amino acids. J was trimmed by 1 base and V by 8 bases; bases with no gene match: 6.